This entry is about one TCR beta chain. This specimen comes from a study of technical replicates of blood from several donors. V dropped 5 bases and J dropped 3 bases, with 8 bases sitting between them. CDR3 length: 12 amino acids. The V gene's germline CDR1 is SGHKS and CDR2 YYEKEE (reference sequence). Assay used: immunoSEQ multiplex PCR; TCRdb lists only in-frame clones, some missing. The sample shows about 54,000 clones, around 95% of them seen only once. The source material was T cells isolated from PBMCs. The TCR sequence derives from a human donor in good health. This chain links TRBV5-5 with TRBJ1-1; D unresolved. CDR3 nucleotides: TGTGCCAGCAGTCGGGTGGACACTGAAGCTTTCTTT. This codes for CASSRVDTEAFF.